This T cell receptor (beta chain) was recorded in a study of cytomegalovirus exposure and HLA in healthy donors. Study results and caveats: Researchers reported in a later analysis that a missense DCLRE1C variant was tied to TCR beta V- and J-gene trimming. A later analysis linked 15,000 to 20,000 TCR beta sequences to HLA alleles at 0.05 false discovery rate.

The PCR made use of 60 Vbeta and 13 Jbeta primers. The table came from immunoSEQ multiplex PCR; TCRdb's copy has only in-frame clones and leaves some out. The sample has some 120,000 clones; about 74% are singletons. The germline CDR1 and CDR2 sequences are SGHNT and YYREEE (reference sequence). The CDR3 is 13 amino acids. V trimming: 5 bases; J trimming: 4 bases; junction bases outside the gene matches: 3. This clone has a single count. The antigen is not known. The rearrangement links TRBV5-4 to TRBJ2-5, with 9 bases matching TRBD1. Sequenced: PBMCs. The sequence was collected from a woman between 50 and 59 years old in good health and CMV-seropositive. Written as DNA, the CDR3 is TGTGCCAGCAGAGACAGGGGGTTAGAGACCCAGTACTTC. The encoded protein is CASRDRGLETQYF.